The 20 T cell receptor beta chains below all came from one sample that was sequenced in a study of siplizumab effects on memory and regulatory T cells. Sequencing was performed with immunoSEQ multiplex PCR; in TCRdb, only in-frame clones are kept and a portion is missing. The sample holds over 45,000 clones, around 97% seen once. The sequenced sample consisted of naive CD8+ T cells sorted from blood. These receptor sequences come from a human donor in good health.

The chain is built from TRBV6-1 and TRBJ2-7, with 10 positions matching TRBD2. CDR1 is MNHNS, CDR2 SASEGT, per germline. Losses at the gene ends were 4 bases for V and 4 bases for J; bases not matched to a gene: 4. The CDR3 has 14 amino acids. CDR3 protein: CASSVLAGLYEQYF. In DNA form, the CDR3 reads TGTGCCAGCAGTGTACTAGCGGGACTTTACGAGCAGTACTTC.

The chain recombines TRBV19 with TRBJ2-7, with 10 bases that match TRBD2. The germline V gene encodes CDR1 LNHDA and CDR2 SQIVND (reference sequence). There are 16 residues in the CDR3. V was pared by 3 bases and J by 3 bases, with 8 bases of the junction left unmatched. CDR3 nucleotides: TGTGCCAGTAGTATCGGCAGCGGGAGGGCCTTCTACGAGCAGTACTTC. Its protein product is CASSIGSGRAFYEQYF.

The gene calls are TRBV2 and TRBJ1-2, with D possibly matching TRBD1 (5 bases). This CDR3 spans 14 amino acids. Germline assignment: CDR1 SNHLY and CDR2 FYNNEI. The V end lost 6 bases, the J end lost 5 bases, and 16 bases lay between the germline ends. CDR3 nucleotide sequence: TGTGCCAGCAGCGGGACGGAGGGGAATTATGGCTACACCTTC. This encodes CASSGTEGNYGYTF.

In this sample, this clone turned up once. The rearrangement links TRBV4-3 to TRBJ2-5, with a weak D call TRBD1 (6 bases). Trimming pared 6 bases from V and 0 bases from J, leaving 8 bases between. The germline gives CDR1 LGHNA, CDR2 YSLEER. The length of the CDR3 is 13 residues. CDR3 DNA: TGCGCCAGCAGTGGGGACAACCAAGAGACCCAGTACTTC. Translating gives CASSGDNQETQYF.

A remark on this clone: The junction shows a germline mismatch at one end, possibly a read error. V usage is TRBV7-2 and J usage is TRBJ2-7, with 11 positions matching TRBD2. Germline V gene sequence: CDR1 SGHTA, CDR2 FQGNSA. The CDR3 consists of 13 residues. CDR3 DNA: TGTGCCAGCAGCCTAGCGGGAGGTTACGAGCAGTACTTC. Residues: CASSLAGGYEQYF.

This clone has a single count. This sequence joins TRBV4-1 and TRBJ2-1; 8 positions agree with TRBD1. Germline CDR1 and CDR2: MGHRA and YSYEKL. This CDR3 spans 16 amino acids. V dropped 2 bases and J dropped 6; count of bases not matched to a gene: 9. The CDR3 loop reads CASSQNPAGGPNEQFF. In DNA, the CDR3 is TGCGCCAGCAGCCAAAATCCGGCAGGGGGCCCCAATGAGCAGTTCTTC.

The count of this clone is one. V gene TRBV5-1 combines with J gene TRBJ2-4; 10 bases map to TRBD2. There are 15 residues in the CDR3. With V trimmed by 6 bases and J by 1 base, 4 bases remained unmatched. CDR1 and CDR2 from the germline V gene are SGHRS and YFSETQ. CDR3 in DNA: TGCGCCAGCAATCCGGGACTAGCGGCCAAAAACATTCAGTACTTC. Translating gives CASNPGLAAKNIQYF.

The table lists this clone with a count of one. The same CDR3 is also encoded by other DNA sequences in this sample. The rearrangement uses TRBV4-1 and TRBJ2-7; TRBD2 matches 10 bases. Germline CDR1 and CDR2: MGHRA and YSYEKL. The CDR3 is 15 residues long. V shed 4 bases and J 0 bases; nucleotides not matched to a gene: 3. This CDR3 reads CASSPGLAASYEQYF. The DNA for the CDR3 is TGCGCCAGCAGCCCTGGACTAGCGGCCTCCTACGAGCAGTACTTC.

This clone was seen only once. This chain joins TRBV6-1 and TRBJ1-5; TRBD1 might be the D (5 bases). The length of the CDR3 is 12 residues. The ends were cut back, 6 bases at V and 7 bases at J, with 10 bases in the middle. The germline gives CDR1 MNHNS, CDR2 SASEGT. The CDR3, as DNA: TGTGCCAGCAGACCGAAGGGGCAGCCCCAGCATTTT. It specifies CASRPKGQPQHF.

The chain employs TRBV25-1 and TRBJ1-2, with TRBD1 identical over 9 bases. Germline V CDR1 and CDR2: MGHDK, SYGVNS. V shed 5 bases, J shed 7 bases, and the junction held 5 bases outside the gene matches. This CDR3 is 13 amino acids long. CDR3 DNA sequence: TGTGCCAGCAGTACACGGGACAGGGCTGGCTACACCTTC. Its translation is CASSTRDRAGYTF.

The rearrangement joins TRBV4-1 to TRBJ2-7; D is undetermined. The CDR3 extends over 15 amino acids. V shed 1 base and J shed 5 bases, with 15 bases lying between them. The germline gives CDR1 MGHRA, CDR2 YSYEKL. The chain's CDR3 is CASSQVYNRNDEQYF. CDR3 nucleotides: TGCGCCAGCAGCCAAGTTTATAACCGAAACGACGAGCAGTACTTC.

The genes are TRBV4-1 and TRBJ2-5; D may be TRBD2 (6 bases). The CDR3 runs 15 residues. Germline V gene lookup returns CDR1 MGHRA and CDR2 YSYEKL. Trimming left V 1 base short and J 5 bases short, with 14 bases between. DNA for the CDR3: TGCGCCAGCAGCCAAGTCGTGGGAGGTCGGGAGACCCAGTACTTC. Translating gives CASSQVVGGRETQYF.

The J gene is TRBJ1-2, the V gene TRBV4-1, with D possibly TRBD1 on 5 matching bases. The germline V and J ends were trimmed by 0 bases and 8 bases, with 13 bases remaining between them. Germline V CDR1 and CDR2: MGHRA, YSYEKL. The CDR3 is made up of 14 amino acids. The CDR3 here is CASSQDATWGGYTF. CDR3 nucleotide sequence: TGCGCCAGCAGCCAAGATGCGACCTGGGGGGGCTACACCTTC.

CDR3 DNA: TGTGCCAGCAGCTACCGGACTAGCCGAGAGCAGTACTTC. As protein: CASSYRTSREQYF. The rearrangement uses TRBV7-9 and TRBJ2-7, with 8 bases fitting TRBD2. The CDR3 is 13 residues long. Germline V gene lookup returns CDR1 SEHNR and CDR2 FQNEAQ (reference sequence). Trimming at V came to 4 bases and at J to 7 bases, leaving 6 bases not matched to a gene. Together with reference TRBV7-9 and TRBJ2-7, the CDR3 gives the full variable domain: DTGVSQNPRHKITKRGQNVTFRCDPISEHNRLYWYRQTLGQGPEFLTYFQNEAQLEKSRLLSDRFSAERPKGSFSTLEIQRTEQGDSAMYLCASSYRTSREQYFGPGTRLTVT.

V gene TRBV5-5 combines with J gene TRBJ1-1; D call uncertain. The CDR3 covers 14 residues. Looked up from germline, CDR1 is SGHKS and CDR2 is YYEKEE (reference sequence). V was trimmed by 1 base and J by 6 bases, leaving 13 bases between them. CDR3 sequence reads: CASSLLRIGAEAFF. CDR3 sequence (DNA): TGTGCCAGCAGCTTGCTCAGAATCGGGGCTGAAGCTTTCTTT.

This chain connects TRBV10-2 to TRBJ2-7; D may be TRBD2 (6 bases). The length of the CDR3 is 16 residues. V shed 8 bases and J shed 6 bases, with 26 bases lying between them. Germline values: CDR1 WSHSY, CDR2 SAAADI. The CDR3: CASGDPATSGSAEQYF. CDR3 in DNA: TGCGCCAGCGGAGACCCCGCGACTAGTGGTTCTGCCGAGCAGTACTTC.

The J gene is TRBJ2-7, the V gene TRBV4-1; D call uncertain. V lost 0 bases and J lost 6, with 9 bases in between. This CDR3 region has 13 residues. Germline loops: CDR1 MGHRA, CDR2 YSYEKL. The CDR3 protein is CASSQEGWGEQYF. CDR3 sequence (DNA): TGCGCCAGCAGCCAAGAGGGGTGGGGCGAGCAGTACTTC.

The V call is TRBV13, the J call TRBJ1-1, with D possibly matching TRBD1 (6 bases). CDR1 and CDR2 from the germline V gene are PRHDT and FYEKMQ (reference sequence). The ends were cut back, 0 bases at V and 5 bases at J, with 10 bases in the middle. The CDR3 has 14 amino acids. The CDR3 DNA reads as TGTGCCAGCAGCTTAGGACAGGGTTGGACTGAAGCTTTCTTT. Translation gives CASSLGQGWTEAFF.

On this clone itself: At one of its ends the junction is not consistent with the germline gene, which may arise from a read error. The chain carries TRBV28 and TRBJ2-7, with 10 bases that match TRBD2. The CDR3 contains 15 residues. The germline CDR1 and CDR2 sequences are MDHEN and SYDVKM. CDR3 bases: TGTGTCAGCAGTTATCGGACTAGCGGACTCTACGAGCAGTACTTC. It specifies CVSSYRTSGLYEQYF. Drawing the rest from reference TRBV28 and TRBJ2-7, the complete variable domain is DVKVTQSSRYLVKRTGEKVFLECVQDMDHENMFWYRQDPGLGLRLIYFSYDVKMKEKGDIPEGYSVSREKKERFSLILESASTNQTSMYLCVSSYRTSGLYEQYFGPGTRLTVT.

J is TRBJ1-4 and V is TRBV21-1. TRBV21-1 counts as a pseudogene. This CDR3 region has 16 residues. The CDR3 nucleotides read TGTGCCAGCAGCAAATCCGAGGCGACAACTAATGAAAAACTGTTTTTT. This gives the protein CASSKSEATTNEKLFF.